Below are 5 T cell receptor beta chains sequenced from a single sample in a study of CD8 T cells in Susac syndrome. RNA in amounts of about 0.5 to 1 ug was reverse transcribed with random hexamers. TCRdb re-derived calls from the immunoSEQ multiplex PCR reads in MiXCR, one entry per CDR3 protein. The data contain roughly 400,000 distinct CDR3 sequences, 85% to 90% of them seen just once; the ten biggest clones take up approximately 0.11%. Sequenced sample: CD8+ T cells from PBMCs. These receptors all stem from a human donor with multiple sclerosis.

This clonotype has a single count. This chain connects TRBV12-3 or TRBV12-4 to TRBJ1-5, with a weak D call TRBD1 (5 bases). The CDR3 extends over 14 amino acids. Trimming stripped 1 base from V and 5 bases from J, with 9 bases between. CDR3 sequence: CASSLGGFDQPQHF. CDR3 coding DNA: TGTGCCAGCAGTTTAGGGGGGTTCGATCAGCCCCAGCATTTT.

The rearrangement joins TRBV5-6 to TRBJ1-2; 7 positions agree with TRBD1. This CDR3 region has 16 residues. The V gene end was trimmed by 4 bases and the J gene end by 2 bases; junction bases not matched to a gene: 11. CDR1 SGHDT and CDR2 YYEEEE come from the germline V gene. CDR3 nucleotides: TGTGCCAGCAGCCAGGGACAGCTAAATTTGAACTATGGCTACACCTTC. This translates into CASSQGQLNLNYGYTF.

V gene TRBV9 combines with J gene TRBJ1-5; TRBD1 matches at 9 bases. The V and J ends lost 3 bases and 7 bases, in that order; junction bases with no gene match: 5. Germline V lookup: CDR1 SGDLS, CDR2 YYNGEE. CDR3 length: 14 amino acids. The CDR3 region is CASSAGTGKQPQHF. In nucleotides, the CDR3 is TGTGCCAGCAGCGCCGGGACAGGGAAACAGCCCCAGCATTTT. Drawing the rest from reference TRBV9 and TRBJ1-5, the complete variable domain is DSGVTQTPKHLITATGQRVTLRCSPRSGDLSVYWYQQSLDQGLQFLIQYYNGEERAKGNILERFSAQQFPDLHSELNLSSLELGDSALYFCASSAGTGKQPQHFGDGTRLSIL.

The rearrangement joins TRBV30 to TRBJ2-1; D possibly matches TRBD1 or TRBD2 (6 bases each). This CDR3 comprises 11 residues. Per germline, CDR1 GTSNPN and CDR2 SVGIG (reference sequence). V was pared by 8 bases and J by 8 bases, with 13 bases between. CDR3 DNA sequence: TGTGCCGGGGGCGGGGTGGATGAGCAGTTCTTC. As protein: CAGGGVDEQFF.

This clonotype was found a few times. This chain uses TRBV6-1 with TRBJ1-1; 9 positions agree with TRBD1. The V and J ends lost 3 bases and 5 bases, in that order; junction bases with no gene match: 4. Germline CDR1 and CDR2: MNHNS and SASEGT. The CDR3 runs to 14 residues. CDR3 sequence (DNA): TGTGCCAGCAGTGAGACAGGGGGTTGGACTGAAGCTTTCTTT. Translated, it gives CASSETGGWTEAFF.